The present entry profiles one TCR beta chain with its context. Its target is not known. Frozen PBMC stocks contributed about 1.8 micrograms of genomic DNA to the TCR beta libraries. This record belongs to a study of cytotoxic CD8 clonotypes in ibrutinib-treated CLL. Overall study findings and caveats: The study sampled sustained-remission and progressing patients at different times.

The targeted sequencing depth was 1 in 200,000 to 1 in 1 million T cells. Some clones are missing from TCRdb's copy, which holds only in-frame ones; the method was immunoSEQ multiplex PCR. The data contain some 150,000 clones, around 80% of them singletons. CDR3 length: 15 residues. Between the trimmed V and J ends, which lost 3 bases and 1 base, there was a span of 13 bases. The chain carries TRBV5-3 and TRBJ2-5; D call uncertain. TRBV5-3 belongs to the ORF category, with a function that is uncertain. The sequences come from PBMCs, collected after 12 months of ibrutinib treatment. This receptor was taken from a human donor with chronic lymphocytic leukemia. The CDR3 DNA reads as TGTGCCAGAAGCTGTACACCGGCAGTCCAAGAGACCCAGTACTTC. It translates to CARSCTPAVQETQYF.